This T cell receptor beta chain comes out of a study of patients and donors after allogeneic stem cell transplantation. In TCRdb, the RT-PCR reads were re-called with MiXCR into one record per CDR3 protein. The sample holds about a million distinct CDR3 sequences; roughly 18% are singletons and the top ten take around 5.5%. This CDR3 comprises 15 residues. V was clipped by 6 bases and J by 8 bases, with 20 bases between them. Germline CDR1 is MNHNS and CDR2 is SASEGT. This sequence joins TRBV6-1 and TRBJ2-1; perhaps TRBD1 as D (6 bases). Sequencing input: blood, either unsorted or a sorted T cell fraction (not recorded which). The sequence was collected from a human donor who was either an allogeneic HSCT recipient or a stem cell or donor lymphocyte infusion donor (not recorded which). It is not recorded whose cells these are; they may come from a transplant donor. This CDR3 reads CASSPLRGRFDEQFF. The CDR3 region has the DNA TGTGCCAGCAGCCCGCTCAGGGGTCGTTTCGATGAGCAGTTCTTC.